This is a list of T cell receptor beta chains from one sample in a study of shared clonotypes between healthy human individuals. This table comes from immunoSEQ multiplex PCR, and its TCRdb copy is limited to in-frame clones, with some not included. The data show millions of clones, around 96% seen once. Input material: naive CD8+ T cells sorted from blood. The receptors were gathered from a man aged 18 to 30 in good health. CDR3s include the opening cysteine and the closing phenylalanine or tryptophan. A D gene is named only where the DNA matches it firmly. Not all rows give a size; the values are once, few, many and, for expanded clones, a class.

j_gene,v_gene,d_gene,abundance,CDR3aa,CDR3nt
TRBJ1-1,TRBV9,-,-,CASSVVPGNEQGGPEAFF,TGTGCCAGCAGCGTAGTACCAGGGAACGAACAGGGTGGCCCTGAAGCTTTCTTT
TRBJ2-7,TRBV4-1,-,-,CASSSVLSYEQYF,TGCGCCAGCAGTTCGGTTCTCTCCTACGAGCAGTACTTC
TRBJ2-7,TRBV10-3,-,-,CAISEYGGSESSYEQYF,TGTGCCATCAGTGAGTATGGGGGGAGCGAGAGCTCCTACGAGCAGTACTTC
TRBJ2-7,TRBV2,-,-,CASSVDKSPLYEQYF,TGTGCCAGCAGTGTAGACAAATCTCCTCTCTACGAGCAGTACTTC
TRBJ2-3,TRBV9,-,once,CASSVPEGESTDTQYF,TGTGCCAGCAGCGTACCCGAAGGGGAATCCACAGATACGCAGTATTTT
TRBJ2-7,TRBV7-2,TRBD1,-,CASSLTGAEQYF,TGTGCCAGCAGCTTAACAGGGGCCGAGCAGTACTTC
TRBJ1-2,TRBV9,TRBD1,-,CASSVGDSPFRSYGYTF,TGTGCCAGCAGCGTAGGGGACAGCCCCTTCAGGTCCTATGGCTACACCTTC
TRBJ1-5,TRBV9,TRBD1,-,CASSGDSGTGGQPQHF,TGTGCCAGCAGCGGAGATTCCGGGACAGGGGGTCAGCCCCAGCATTTT
TRBJ2-2,TRBV30,-,once,CACPRQPLATGELFF,TGTGCCTGCCCACGACAGCCCCTTGCTACCGGGGAGCTGTTTTTT
TRBJ2-3,TRBV7-8,TRBD1,-,CASSRWGSGTGKTDTQYF,TGTGCCAGCAGCCGGTGGGGTTCCGGGACAGGGAAAACAGATACGCAGTATTTT